The clone carrying this TCR beta chain has only a few counts. V shed 1 base, J shed 4 bases, and the junction held 8 bases outside the gene matches. CDR3 length: 16 residues. Germline lookup yields CDR1 MGHRA and CDR2 YSYEKL. The source of the sample is a study of blood T cells in healthy people across ages. With a J-beta primer mix and a sample-barcoded 5' primer, a second PCR ran about 6 to 11 cycles. Paired-end reads containing CDR3 totaled no fewer than 2.5 million for each sample. TCRdb independently ran MiXCR on the 5' RACE reads; one entry per CDR3 protein. In the table there are about 810,000 distinct CDR3 sequences, roughly 40% of which are singletons.

Sample: blood. The V and J genes are TRBV4-1 and TRBJ1-1, with 8 bases aligning to TRBD1. The TCR originated in a man between 18 and 29 years old in good health. The CDR3 here is CASSQATGAQGTEAFF. The DNA for the CDR3 is TGCGCCAGCAGCCAAGCGACAGGGGCGCAGGGCACTGAAGCTTTCTTT.